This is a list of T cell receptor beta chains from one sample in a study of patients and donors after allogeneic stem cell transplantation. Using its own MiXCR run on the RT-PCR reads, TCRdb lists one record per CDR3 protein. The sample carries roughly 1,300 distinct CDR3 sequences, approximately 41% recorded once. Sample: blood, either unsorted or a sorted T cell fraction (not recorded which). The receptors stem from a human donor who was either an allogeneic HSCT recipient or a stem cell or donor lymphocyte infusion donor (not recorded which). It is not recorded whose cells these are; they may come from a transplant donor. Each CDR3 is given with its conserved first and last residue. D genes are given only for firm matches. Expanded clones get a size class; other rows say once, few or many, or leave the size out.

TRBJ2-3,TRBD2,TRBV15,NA,CATSVGLAGGSDTQYF,TGTGCCACCAGCGTGGGACTAGCGGGAGGATCAGATACGCAGTATTTT
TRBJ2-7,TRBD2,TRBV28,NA,CASSLQVGRAGNYEQYF,TGTGCCAGCAGTTTACAGGTCGGGAGGGCCGGGAACTACGAGCAGTACTTC
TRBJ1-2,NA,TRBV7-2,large,CASSLGRIDGYTF,TGTGCCAGCAGCTTGGGACGGATTGATGGCTACACCTTC
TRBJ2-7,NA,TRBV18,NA,CASSPGVTPGWEQYF,TGTGCCAGCTCACCAGGGGTAACCCCAGGGTGGGAGCAGTACTTC
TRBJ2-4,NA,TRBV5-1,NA,CASSWDTKNIQYF,TGCGCCAGCAGCTGGGACACCAAAAACATTCAGTACTTC
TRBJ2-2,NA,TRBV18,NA,CASSPGIDGELFF,TGTGCCAGCTCACCGGGGATTGACGGGGAGCTGTTTTTT
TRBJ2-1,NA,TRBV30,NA,CAWTPSGDQREFF,TGTGCCTGGACCCCATCCGGGGATCAGAGGGAGTTCTTC
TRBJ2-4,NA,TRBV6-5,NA,CASSYRGGIQYF,TGTGCCAGCAGTTACAGGGGTGGCATTCAGTACTTC
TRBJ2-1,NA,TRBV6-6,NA,CASRSPGPEQFF,TGTGCCAGCAGAAGTCCGGGACCAGAGCAGTTCTTC
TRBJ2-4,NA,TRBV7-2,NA,CASSGLAYIQYF,TGTGCCAGCAGCGGTCTTGCGTACATTCAGTACTTC
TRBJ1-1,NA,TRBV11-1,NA,CASSSWSGNEAFF,TGTGCCAGCAGCTCTTGGAGTGGCAATGAAGCTTTCTTT
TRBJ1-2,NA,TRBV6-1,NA,CASRTDGVYGYTF,TGTGCCAGCAGAACGGACGGAGTCTATGGCTACACCTTC
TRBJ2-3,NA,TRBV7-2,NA,CASSYGLGGDTQYF,TGTGCCAGCAGCTACGGACTGGGCGGAGATACGCAGTATTTT
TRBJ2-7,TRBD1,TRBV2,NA,CASSRNRGLSYEQYF,TGTGCCAGCAGTCGCAACAGGGGGCTATCCTACGAGCAGTACTTC
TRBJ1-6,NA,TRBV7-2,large,CASSLAGVNSPLHF,TGTGCCAGCAGCTTAGCAGGGGTAAATTCACCCCTCCACTTT
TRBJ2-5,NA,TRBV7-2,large,CASSLARQETQYF,TGTGCCAGCAGCTTAGCCAGGCAAGAGACCCAGTACTTC
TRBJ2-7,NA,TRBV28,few,CASSPYGLSVSSYEQYF,TGTGCCAGCAGTCCGTACGGACTATCCGTGAGCTCCTACGAGCAGTACTTC
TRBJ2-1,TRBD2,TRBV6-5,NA,CASRDPGGQFF,TGTGCCAGCAGGGACCCGGGGGGGCAGTTCTTC
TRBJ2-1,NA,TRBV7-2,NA,CASSLDMGEQFF,TGTGCCAGCAGCTTAGATATGGGTGAGCAGTTCTTC
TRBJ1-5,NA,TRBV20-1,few,CSATGRRNQPQHF,TGCAGTGCGACGGGACGGAGAAATCAGCCCCAGCATTTT
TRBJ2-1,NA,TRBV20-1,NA,CSATQQGWDNEQFF,TGCAGTGCTACCCAGCAGGGATGGGACAATGAGCAGTTCTTC
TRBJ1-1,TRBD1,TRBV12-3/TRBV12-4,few,CASSLTGGNTEAFF,TGTGCCAGCAGTTTAACAGGGGGGAACACTGAAGCTTTCTTT
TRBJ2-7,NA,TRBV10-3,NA,CAISVGTYEQYF,TGTGCCATCAGTGTAGGGACCTACGAGCAGTACTTC
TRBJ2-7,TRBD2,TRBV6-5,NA,CASSLAGGYEQYF,TGTGCCAGCAGTCTAGCGGGAGGTTACGAGCAGTACTTC
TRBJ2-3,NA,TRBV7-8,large,CASSLGGTDTQYF,TGTGCCAGCAGCTTAGGAGGGACAGATACGCAGTATTTT
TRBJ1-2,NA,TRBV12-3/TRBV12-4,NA,CASSPGDNYGYTF,TGTGCCAGCAGTCCAGGGGACAACTATGGCTACACCTTC
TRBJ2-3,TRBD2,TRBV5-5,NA,CASSAQASGRGMGTDTQYF,TGTGCCAGCAGCGCCCAAGCTAGCGGGAGGGGGATGGGAACAGATACGCAGTATTTT
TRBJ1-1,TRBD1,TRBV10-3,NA,CATSDRENTEAFF,TGTGCCACCTCAGACAGGGAGAACACTGAAGCTTTCTTT